What follows describes a single TCR beta chain. Data came from immunoSEQ multiplex PCR; TCRdb stores just in-frame clones and leaves some out. The data hold 87,000 or so clones, with around nine tenths observed a single time. J lost 3 bases, V lost 4 bases, and 2 bases had no gene match. In germline, CDR1 is KGHSH, CDR2 LQKENI. This CDR3 contains 14 residues. These data belong to a study of blood T cell repertoires in COVID-19. On the study more broadly: T cells, B-cell-depleted T cells, or PBMCs supplied cDNA or gDNA.

Sequencing was carried out using peripheral blood. The clonotype comes from a man aged 35 to 55 with acute or convalescent COVID-19. The rearrangement joins TRBV18 to TRBJ1-5, with 8 bases fitting TRBD1. CDR3 sequence: CASSLDRANQPQHF. Here the CDR3 DNA reads TGTGCCAGCTCACTGGACAGGGCCAATCAGCCCCAGCATTTT.